The T cell receptor (beta chain) described here comes from a study of the immune and genomic landscape of osteosarcoma. Study as a whole: Roughly 79% had unfavorable pathologic response to standard therapy. Just over 75% presented with localized disease at diagnosis.

About this clone itself: What it recognizes is unknown.

Clones were sequenced by immunoSEQ multiplex PCR, and TCRdb holds only the in-frame ones, with some missing. The sample carries 2,500 to 3,500 clones, around 73% recorded once. Regarding the study as a whole: Clonality was higher in immune-hot C3 than cold C1, yet still low. About 5 cases had a single hyperexpanded clone dominating the repertoire, all with fewer than 100 T-cell clonotypes.

The sample was metastatic tumor tissue from the lung. The receptor's source is a woman aged 18-35 years with osteosarcoma.

The CDR3 nucleotides read TGTGCCAGCAGACTAGGACAGGGCGAACCTTTCTCGCAGTATTTT. Translated: CASRLGQGEPFSQYF. The chain recombines TRBV6-1 with TRBJ2-3, with 8 bases lining up with TRBD1. The V and J ends lost 6 bases and 10 bases, in that order; junction bases with no gene match: 15. Germline CDR1 is MNHNS and CDR2 is SASEGT. CDR3 size: 15 residues.